This T cell receptor (beta chain) was sequenced for a study of T cells in Graves' hyperthyroidism and ophthalmopathy. Study-wide findings and caveats: The model predicted ophthalmopathy a median roughly 6.3 months before onset.

The CDR3 has 13 residues. J lost 7 bases, V lost 5 bases, and 5 bases had no gene match. Germline CDR1 SGHTA, CDR2 FQGTGA. What was amplified from RNA transcripts were TCR beta CDR3 regions. The HTBI primer set served for first-round RT-PCR of the TCR CDR3. From the multiplex PCR reads, TCRdb called clonotypes with MiXCR, one entry per CDR3 protein. This sample yields about 380,000 distinct CDR3 sequences, of which roughly 18% are seen a single time; 40% belongs to the top ten. In its sample, this clonotype was seen many times. Its target is unknown. The sequence was collected from a man younger than 35 with Graves' ophthalmopathy. Specimen: blood. The chain recombines TRBV7-3 with TRBJ1-2, with 9 positions matching TRBD1. The CDR3 spells CASSAGTGSGYTF. Written as DNA, the CDR3 is TGTGCCAGCAGCGCCGGGACAGGGTCTGGCTACACCTTC.